Below are 27 T cell receptor beta chains sequenced from a single sample in a study of control samples from healthy donors and cancer patients. Repertoires were generated with immunoSEQ multiplex PCR, while TCRdb's copy carries only in-frame clones and drops some. The sample lists roughly 120,000 clones, roughly 90% occurring once. Sequencing was done on a sample of blood. The receptor source for this set is a man aged 45-65 years in good health.

The J gene is TRBJ1-2, the V gene TRBV29-1, with D perhaps matching TRBD1 (5 bases). The germline V gene has CDR1 SQVTM and CDR2 ANQGSEA. The CDR3 length is 11 residues. Between the trimmed V and J ends, which lost 8 bases and 3 bases, there was a span of 10 bases. CDR3: CSCTGDYGYTF. CDR3 sequence (DNA): TGCAGCTGCACAGGCGACTATGGCTACACCTTC.

The rearrangement joins TRBV30 to TRBJ1-2, with D uncertain. V lost 5 bases, J lost 8 bases, and 15 bases lay in between. Germline V gene lookup returns CDR1 GTSNPN and CDR2 SVGIG (reference sequence). This CDR3 region has 12 residues. CDR3 protein: CAWGIVLGGYTF. The CDR3 region has the DNA TGTGCCTGGGGCATCGTGCTCGGGGGCTACACCTTC.

The rearrangement links TRBV3-1 (or the pseudogene TRBV3-2) to TRBJ2-7, with 9 bases identical to TRBD1. From germline, CDR1 is LGHDT and CDR2 YNNKEL (reference sequence). With V trimmed by 1 base and J by 6 bases, 7 bases remained unmatched. The CDR3 is 15 amino acids. Here the CDR3 reads CASSQGPQGASEQYF. The CDR3, as DNA: TGTGCCAGCAGCCAAGGACCACAGGGGGCTTCCGAGCAGTACTTC.

The J gene is TRBJ2-1, the V gene TRBV5-4; weak D call: TRBD1 (5 bases). Germline CDR1 and CDR2: SGHNT and YYREEE (reference sequence). Between the trimmed V and J ends, which lost 4 bases and 4 bases, there was a span of 18 bases. This CDR3 has 16 residues. The CDR3 DNA is TGTGCCAGCAGCGTAGTGGGTGGGGCAGCATACAATGAGCAGTTCTTC. Its translation is CASSVVGGAAYNEQFF.

The chain combines TRBV7-9 with TRBJ1-2; D is unclear. The V end lost 5 bases, the J end lost 0 bases, and 10 bases lay between the germline ends. The germline CDR1 and CDR2 sequences are SEHNR and FQNEAQ (reference sequence). The CDR3 consists of 14 residues. The CDR3 DNA reads TGTGCCAGCAGCGGGGATTCCTCTAACTATGGCTACACCTTC. It specifies CASSGDSSNYGYTF.

The rearrangement links TRBV5-1 to TRBJ1-2; 11 nucleotides match TRBD1. Germline values: CDR1 SGHRS, CDR2 YFSETQ. The V and J ends lost 3 bases and 7 bases, in that order; junction bases with no gene match: 8. The CDR3 loop spans 15 amino acids. The CDR3 here is CASSSQGQGARGYTF. DNA of the CDR3: TGCGCCAGCAGCTCCCAAGGACAGGGGGCGCGTGGCTACACCTTC. Variable domain in full (rest from reference TRBV5-1 and TRBJ1-2): KAGVTQTPRYLIKTRGQQVTLSCSPISGHRSVSWYQQTPGQGLQFLFEYFSETQRNKGNFPGRFSGRQFSNSRSEMNVSTLELGDSALYLCASSSQGQGARGYTFGSGTRLTVV.

Points on this clone: It may be a read error: a sequence one base away is much more abundant. The sample holds other DNA sequences that translate to the same CDR3. V is TRBV7-2 and J is TRBJ2-7, with TRBD1 matching over 8 bases. The V gene's germline CDR1 is SGHTA and CDR2 FQGNSA. V was pared by 3 bases and J by 6 bases, with 10 bases of the junction left unmatched. The CDR3 contains 15 residues. CDR3 region: CASSFNDRGLSEQYF. The DNA for the CDR3 is TGTGCCAGCAGCTTCAACGACAGGGGACTGAGCGAGCAGTACTTC.

This clone was seen once. This chain joins TRBV7-6 and TRBJ1-3; D remains ambiguous. The CDR3 totals 16 residues. CDR1 is SGHVS and CDR2 is FNYEAQ in the germline V gene. Trimming left V 1 base short and J 0 bases short, with 10 bases between. CDR3 protein: CASSLGVPLSGNTIYF. Written as DNA, the CDR3 is TGTGCCAGCAGCTTAGGTGTGCCTCTCTCTGGAAACACCATATATTTT.

The chain joins TRBV2 to TRBJ2-1; TRBD2 matches 7 bases. J was trimmed by 8 bases and V by 8 bases; bases with no gene match: 9. The CDR3 contains 13 residues. Germline V gives CDR1 SNHLY, CDR2 FYNNEI. The DNA of the CDR3 is TGTGCCAGCTTTGACGGGGGGTTGGATGAGCAGTTCTTC. Encoded protein: CASFDGGLDEQFF.

The J gene is TRBJ2-1, the V gene TRBV24-1; the D gene is possibly TRBD1 (6 bases). Germline assignment: CDR1 KGHDR and CDR2 SFDVKD. The V gene lost 7 bases and the J gene lost 0 bases, with 12 bases spanning the gap. This CDR3 contains 15 residues. CDR3 sequence (DNA): TGTGCCACCAGCCATACAGGGATCTCCTACAATGAGCAGTTCTTC. Translated: CATSHTGISYNEQFF.

The CDR3 sequence is CASSPRQAATNEKLFF. As DNA, the CDR3 is TGTGCCAGCAGCCCCAGACAGGCGGCAACTAATGAAAAACTGTTTTTT. J is TRBJ1-4 and V is TRBV4-2; D might be TRBD1 (6 bases). The CDR3 runs 16 residues. The V end lost 4 bases, the J end lost 0 bases, and 12 bases lay between the germline ends. Germline V gene sequence: CDR1 LGHNA, CDR2 YNFKEQ.

This sequence joins TRBV6-5 and TRBJ1-5; D unresolved. The CDR3 has 14 residues. Per the germline V gene, CDR1 is MNHEY and CDR2 is SVGAGI. The V end was cut by 6 bases, the J end by 1 base, with 10 bases between. The CDR3 protein is CASSSYTSNQPQHF. In nucleotides, the CDR3 is TGTGCCAGCAGCTCCTACACCAGCAATCAGCCCCAGCATTTT.

CDR3 nucleotides: TGTGCCAGCAGTTACACAGGAGGTGAGCAGTACTTC. This codes for CASSYTGGEQYF. This sequence joins TRBV27 and TRBJ2-7; D is tentatively TRBD1 or TRBD2 (5 bases each). Per germline, CDR1 MNHEY and CDR2 SMNVEV (reference sequence). CDR3 length: 12 residues. The V end lost 4 bases, the J end lost 7 bases, and 11 bases lay between the germline ends.

This chain links TRBV5-4 with TRBJ1-1; D is uncertain. CDR1 is SGHNT, CDR2 YYREEE, per germline (reference sequence). V was trimmed by 0 bases and J by 5 bases, leaving 14 bases between them. The CDR3 runs to 15 residues. The CDR3 DNA reads TGTGCCAGCAGCTTGGGAGTAGGGATACGGACTGAAGCTTTCTTT. It encodes CASSLGVGIRTEAFF.

The chain has TRBV11-2 and TRBJ2-3; 7 bases fit TRBD2. CDR1 and CDR2 from the germline V gene are SGHAT and FQNNGV. This CDR3 contains 18 residues. The V gene end was trimmed by 4 bases and the J gene end by 2 bases; junction bases not matched to a gene: 15. The CDR3 loop reads CASSSENRDYPDTDTQYF. The CDR3 DNA reads TGTGCCAGCAGCTCCGAAAACCGGGACTACCCCGACACAGATACGCAGTATTTT.

The chain couples TRBV11-2 to TRBJ2-5, with TRBD1 matching over 10 bases. The J segment lost 4 bases and the V segment lost 4 bases, leaving 6 bases of the junction unmatched. Germline V gene sequence: CDR1 SGHAT, CDR2 FQNNGV. The CDR3 extends over 15 amino acids. The CDR3 here is CASSSGTGEGETQYF. The CDR3 region has the DNA TGTGCCAGCAGCTCCGGGACAGGGGAAGGAGAGACCCAGTACTTC.

Written as DNA, the CDR3 is TGTGCCATCAGTGAGGAGGGACATGGGGGCCATGGCTACACCTTC. Protein sequence: CAISEEGHGGHGYTF. The V call is TRBV10-3, the J call TRBJ1-2, with D maybe TRBD1 (6 bases). CDR1 is ENHRY, CDR2 SYGVKD, per germline. This CDR3 is built from 15 residues. V was cut by 2 bases and J by 6 bases, with 16 bases left in between.

The chain recombines TRBV7-3 with TRBJ2-7, with a weak D call TRBD1 (6 bases). The germline V and J ends were trimmed by 5 bases and 0 bases, with 11 bases remaining between them. Germline V gene lookup returns CDR1 SGHTA and CDR2 FQGTGA. CDR3 length equals 14 residues. The CDR3 protein is CASSPDRFSYEQYF. The CDR3 DNA sequence: TGTGCCAGCAGCCCCGACAGGTTCTCCTACGAGCAGTACTTC.

This chain links TRBV6-5 with TRBJ2-5; D might be TRBD1 or TRBD2, each matching 6 bases. Trimming stripped 10 bases from V and 4 bases from J, with 13 bases between. This CDR3 is 12 amino acids long. The germline V gene has CDR1 MNHEY and CDR2 SVGAGI. CDR3 sequence reads: CATGGGGETQYF. For the CDR3, the DNA is TGTGCCACCGGCGGAGGGGGAGAGACCCAGTACTTC.

This CDR3 reads CASSATRRNIYEQYF. The CDR3 DNA reads as TGCGCCAGCAGTGCAACTAGACGGAACATCTACGAGCAGTACTTC. This sequence joins TRBV10-1 and TRBJ2-7; possible D gene TRBD2, 5 bases. From germline, CDR1 is WNHNN and CDR2 SYGVQD (reference sequence). Deletions cut 4 bases from V and 3 bases from J, with 16 bases between. There are 15 residues in the CDR3.

The rearrangement links TRBV9 to TRBJ2-3; maybe TRBD2 (5 bases). Trimming took 0 bases from V and 3 from J, leaving 11 bases between them. CDR1 is SGDLS, CDR2 YYNGEE, per germline. The CDR3 spans 15 residues. For the CDR3, the DNA is TGTGCCAGCAGCGTAGGAGCTAGCTCAACAGATACGCAGTATTTT. This encodes CASSVGASSTDTQYF.

The chain carries TRBV11-3 and TRBJ2-3; D not resolved. The CDR3 has 15 residues. Trimming pared 5 bases from V and 3 bases from J, leaving 15 bases between. Germline V CDR1 and CDR2: SGHNT, YENEEA. As DNA, the CDR3 is TGTGCCAGCAGCCTTGGGTCCAGCAAAACAGATACGCAGTATTTT. Its protein is CASSLGSSKTDTQYF. The variable domain in full, with the rest retrieved from reference TRBV11-3 and TRBJ2-3, is EAGVVQSPRYKIIEKKQPVAFWCNPISGHNTLYWYLQNLGQGPELLIRYENEEAVDDSQLPKDRFSAERLKGVDSTLKIQPAELGDSAVYLCASSLGSSKTDTQYFGPGTRLTVL.

The J gene is TRBJ1-1, the V gene TRBV7-9; D is unresolved. Germline V CDR1 and CDR2: SEHNR, FQNEAQ (reference sequence). There are 12 residues in the CDR3. Trimming removed 6 bases at V and 4 bases at J, with 9 bases between. The CDR3 loop reads CASRTFSTEAFF. CDR3 in DNA: TGTGCCAGCAGGACCTTTAGCACTGAAGCTTTCTTT.

The chain is built from TRBV28 and TRBJ2-5; D is perhaps TRBD1 (5 bases). Germline V gene data show CDR1 as MDHEN and CDR2 as SYDVKM. Trimming removed 5 bases from V and 4 bases from J, with 17 bases in between. The CDR3 consists of 15 residues. CDR3 nucleotides: TGTGCCAGCAGTCCTCCCCCCGGGCAGGGAGAGACCCAGTACTTC. Translated, it gives CASSPPPGQGETQYF.

The chain combines TRBV10-3 with TRBJ2-2, with D perhaps TRBD1 (6 bases). Trimming took 1 base from V and 4 from J, leaving 16 bases between them. The CDR3 is 17 amino acids. The germline V gene has CDR1 ENHRY and CDR2 SYGVKD. CDR3 nucleotides: TGTGCCATCAGTGAGTTCCAGGGGCCACGCTGCACCGGGGAGCTGTTTTTT. It yields the protein CAISEFQGPRCTGELFF.

The chain carries TRBV5-1 and TRBJ1-3, with no clear D. The germline V gene encodes CDR1 SGHRS and CDR2 YFSETQ. V was cut by 4 bases and J by 0 bases, with 8 bases left in between. The CDR3 is 14 residues long. The CDR3 nucleotides read TGCGCCAGCAGCGTGGACGGCTCTGGAAACACCATATATTTT. This encodes CASSVDGSGNTIYF.

CDR3 residues: CASTIGVSETQYF. In nucleotides, the CDR3 is TGTGCCAGCACCATAGGGGTGTCGGAGACCCAGTACTTC. This chain joins TRBV7-9 and TRBJ2-5; a weak D match, TRBD1 (5 bases). Germline CDR1 reads SEHNR; CDR2 reads FQNEAQ (reference sequence). Trimming took off 7 bases at V and 5 bases at J, with 14 bases between the two ends. The CDR3 has 13 residues.